This T cell receptor (beta chain) was obtained from a study of blood T cells in healthy people across ages. A second PCR of 7 to 11 cycles used a sample-barcoded 5' primer and a J-beta primer mix. TCRdb called the 5' RACE reads again in MiXCR, with one record for every CDR3 protein. The table has 1,500,000 or so distinct CDR3 sequences, less than 45% seen once. J lost 4 bases, V lost 5 bases, and 4 bases had no gene match. This CDR3 has 14 amino acids. This rearrangement joins TRBV12-3 or TRBV12-4 to TRBJ1-1; TRBD1 matches at 10 bases. This TCR came from a woman younger than 35 in good health. The sequenced sample consisted of blood. In DNA form, the CDR3 reads TGTGCCAGCAGTCGCGGGACAGGGGTCACTGAAGCTTTCTTT. Protein product: CASSRGTGVTEAFF.